Each of the 22 T cell receptor beta chains below was sequenced from the same sample in a study. TCRdb reprocessed the RT-PCR reads with MiXCR, giving one entry per CDR3 protein. The repertoire holds around 700,000 distinct CDR3 sequences, with 13% to 15% as singletons. The sequencing input was memory CD4+ T cells from blood. Receptors were obtained from a female donor in good health, serving as a healthy control.

This rearrangement joins TRBV29-1 to TRBJ1-1; D is unclear. The CDR3 has 13 residues. V was pared by 3 bases and J by 0 bases, with 8 bases between. Germline V gives CDR1 SQVTM, CDR2 ANQGSEA. CDR3 sequence (DNA): TGCAGCGTTGATTTCCAAATGAACACTGAAGCTTTCTTT. Its protein is CSVDFQMNTEAFF.

The rearrangement links TRBV10-1 to TRBJ2-1; 8 nucleotides align to TRBD1. From germline, CDR1 is WNHNN and CDR2 SYGVQD (reference sequence). The CDR3 totals 14 residues. Trimming at V came to 10 bases and at J to 2 bases, leaving 7 bases not matched to a gene. For the CDR3, the DNA is TGCGCCACTGGGACAGGCTCCCCCTACAATGAGCAGTTCTTC. This gives the protein CATGTGSPYNEQFF.

This clonotype has just a few counts. The V gene is TRBV5-1, the J gene TRBJ2-5, with D uncertain. Germline V lookup: CDR1 SGHRS, CDR2 YFSETQ. This CDR3 contains 15 residues. V lost 2 bases and J 1 base, leaving 12 bases between the germline ends. The DNA of the CDR3 is TGCGCCAGCAGCTTAGATCGTCCCCCCCAAGAGACCCAGTACTTC. Its protein is CASSLDRPPQETQYF.

This clonotype was picked up many times. J is TRBJ1-6 and V is TRBV7-2, with a weak D call TRBD1 (6 bases). The CDR3 loop spans 14 amino acids. V lost 2 bases and J lost 8, with 10 bases in between. Germline V CDR1 and CDR2: SGHTA, FQGNSA. The CDR3 sequence is CASSLTGGDSPLHF. In DNA form, the CDR3 reads TGTGCCAGCAGCTTAACCGGGGGCGATTCACCCCTCCACTTT.

V gene TRBV5-1 combines with J gene TRBJ2-6; no firm D call. Trimming left V 2 bases short and J 0 bases short, with 6 bases between. The germline CDR1 and CDR2 sequences are SGHRS and YFSETQ. The CDR3 sequence is 15 residues long. Here the CDR3 reads CASSFTVSGANVLTF. CDR3 coding DNA: TGCGCCAGCAGCTTCACAGTCTCTGGGGCCAACGTCCTGACTTTC.

The CDR3 protein is CASSPGQGATAFF. The CDR3 DNA sequence: TGTGCCAGCAGCCCGGGACAGGGTGCTACCGCTTTCTTT. The chain employs TRBV7-2 and TRBJ1-1, with TRBD1 matching over 9 bases. CDR1 and CDR2 (germline): SGHTA, FQGNSA. There are 13 residues in the CDR3. V gave up 5 bases and J gave up 11 bases; unmatched junction bases: 9.

This clonotype was picked up many times. The gene calls are TRBV10-3 and TRBJ2-5; the match to TRBD1 covers 8 bases. V dropped 2 bases and J dropped 1; count of bases not matched to a gene: 3. The V gene's germline CDR1 is ENHRY and CDR2 SYGVKD. The CDR3 runs 15 residues. The CDR3 loop reads CAISEHGQGQETQYF. DNA for the CDR3: TGTGCCATCAGTGAGCACGGACAGGGCCAAGAGACCCAGTACTTC.

This clonotype was observed a few times. J is TRBJ2-7 and V is TRBV2; 14 bases match TRBD2. There are 18 residues in the CDR3. Germline V lookup: CDR1 SNHLY, CDR2 FYNNEI. Germline trimming cut 3 bases from V and 2 bases from J; bases unmatched to any gene: 9. Here the CDR3 reads CASSDPGLAGVRTYEQYF. As DNA, the CDR3 is TGTGCCAGCAGTGACCCGGGACTAGCGGGAGTGAGGACCTACGAGCAGTACTTC.

The chain combines TRBV6-7 with TRBJ1-2; the match to TRBD1 covers 7 bases. TRBV6-7 counts as an open reading frame of uncertain function. Trimming took 0 bases from V and 4 from J; bases not matched to a gene: 5. The CDR3 totals 15 residues. CDR3 sequence (DNA): TGTGCCAGCAGTTACTCTACAGGGGATAGCTATGGCTACACCTTC. It specifies CASSYSTGDSYGYTF.

This chain connects TRBV30 to TRBJ2-7; no firm D call. This CDR3 region has 13 residues. V shed 4 bases and J shed 2 bases, with 12 bases lying between them. The germline V gene has CDR1 GTSNPN and CDR2 SVGIG (reference sequence). The CDR3 loop reads CAWTPGSTYEQYF. Here the CDR3 DNA reads TGTGCCTGGACGCCAGGATCAACCTACGAGCAGTACTTC. The variable domain in full, with the rest retrieved from reference TRBV30 and TRBJ2-7, is SQTIHQWPATLVQPVGSPLSLECTVEGTSNPNLYWYRQAAGRGLQLLFYSVGIGQISSEVPQNLSASRPQDRQFILSSKKLLLSDSGFYLCAWTPGSTYEQYFGPGTRLTVT.

V usage is TRBV7-9 and J usage is TRBJ2-7; TRBD1 matches 10 bases. Germline loops: CDR1 SEHNR, CDR2 FQNEAQ (reference sequence). The CDR3 has 15 amino acids. Unmatched junction bases numbered 9, after V lost 4 bases and J lost 6 bases. CDR3 sequence reads: CASSSDRGPLSEQYF. The CDR3 nucleotides read TGTGCCAGCAGCTCAGACAGGGGGCCCCTTTCCGAGCAGTACTTC.

This clonotype was found many times. The V and J genes are TRBV24-1 and TRBJ2-7; 10 bases are a match to TRBD1. V was clipped by 9 bases and J by 6 bases; unmatched bases: 7. The CDR3 consists of 13 residues. The germline gives CDR1 KGHDR, CDR2 SFDVKD. In nucleotides, the CDR3 is TGTGCCACCCCCGGGACAGGGGCCGGCGAGCAGTACTTC. Amino acid sequence: CATPGTGAGEQYF.

V and J are TRBV6-1 and TRBJ1-5; no firm D call. The CDR3 runs 13 residues. Trimming took 0 bases from V and 9 from J, leaving 9 bases between them. In germline, CDR1 is MNHNS, CDR2 SASEGT. The CDR3 spells CASSEAPSRPQHF. DNA of the CDR3: TGTGCCAGCAGTGAAGCTCCCTCGCGGCCCCAGCATTTT.

This clonotype was picked up a small number of times. The J gene is TRBJ1-2, the V gene TRBV10-3, with D perhaps matching TRBD1 (5 bases). The germline gives CDR1 ENHRY, CDR2 SYGVKD. The length of the CDR3 is 11 residues. V lost 4 bases, J lost 8 bases, and 8 bases lay in between. CDR3 nucleotides: TGTGCCATCAGTGCCGAGGGGGGCTACACCTTC. It encodes CAISAEGGYTF.

This clonotype has ten or more counts. The genes are TRBV12-3 or TRBV12-4 and TRBJ2-1; D gene unclear. The V end was cut by 2 bases, the J end by 9 bases, with 14 bases between. This CDR3 has 14 amino acids. The CDR3 is CASSLSTAKGEQFF. CDR3 in DNA: TGTGCCAGCAGTTTATCAACGGCTAAGGGTGAGCAGTTCTTC.

The V and J genes are TRBV18 and TRBJ2-7, with TRBD1 as a possible D gene (6 bases). Trimming left V 6 bases short and J 6 bases short, with 12 bases between. There are 12 residues in the CDR3. CDR1 is KGHSH, CDR2 LQKENI, per germline. DNA of the CDR3: TGTGCCAGCTCGTCGGACAGCCTCGAGCAGTACTTC. Translating it yields CASSSDSLEQYF.

This clonotype appeared a few times. V and J are TRBV20-1 and TRBJ1-2; 8 bases are a match to TRBD1. Germline CDR1 reads DFQATT; CDR2 reads SNEGSKA (reference sequence). Trimming removed 0 bases from V and 5 bases from J; junction bases left unmatched: 8. This CDR3 has 15 residues. The CDR3 loop reads CSARDYQGAGYGYTF. The CDR3, as DNA: TGCAGTGCTAGAGATTATCAGGGGGCGGGATATGGCTACACCTTC.

This clonotype was seen at least ten times. The J gene is TRBJ2-1, the V gene TRBV6-2 or TRBV6-3; D is ambiguous. The V end was cut by 5 bases, the J end by 0 bases, with 5 bases between. This CDR3 is 13 amino acids long. Germline assignment: CDR1 MNHEY and CDR2 SVGEGT. DNA of the CDR3: TGTGCCAGCAGTGGGGTCTCCTACAATGAGCAGTTCTTC. Its translation: CASSGVSYNEQFF.

This clonotype was counted only a few times. This rearrangement joins TRBV5-1 to TRBJ2-5, with 7 bases identical to TRBD1. From germline, CDR1 is SGHRS and CDR2 YFSETQ. The length of the CDR3 is 14 residues. V lost 4 bases to trimming and J lost 1 base; unmatched junction nucleotides: 4. CDR3 sequence: CASSTGTAQETQYF. Written as DNA, the CDR3 is TGCGCCAGCAGCACCGGGACAGCCCAAGAGACCCAGTACTTC.

CDR3: CSARPTSPLGRARQPQHF. The CDR3 bases are TGCAGTGCTAGACCCACCTCCCCCCTTGGGAGAGCGAGGCAGCCCCAGCATTTT. The chain recombines TRBV20-1 with TRBJ1-5; D remains unclear. Germline CDR1 reads DFQATT; CDR2 reads SNEGSKA (reference sequence). CDR3 length: 18 amino acids. The V end lost 2 bases, the J end lost 7 bases, and 27 bases lay between the germline ends.

The chain recombines TRBV25-1 with TRBJ2-3; possible D gene TRBD1, 5 bases. Germline CDR1 and CDR2: MGHDK and SYGVNS. The length of the CDR3 is 11 residues. Trimming pared 5 bases from V and 11 bases from J, leaving 11 bases between. CDR3 residues: CASSRQGEQYF. The CDR3 DNA is TGTGCCAGCAGTCGTCAGGGCGAGCAGTATTTT.

The CDR3 DNA is TGTGCCAGCAGCCGAGGACAGGGGTCCGACGAGCAGTACTTC. This codes for CASSRGQGSDEQYF. This chain links TRBV3-1 with TRBJ2-7, with TRBD1 matching 9 bases. Germline V gene lookup returns CDR1 LGHDT and CDR2 YNNKEL (reference sequence). With V trimmed by 4 bases and J by 5 bases, 6 bases remained unmatched. CDR3 length equals 14 residues.